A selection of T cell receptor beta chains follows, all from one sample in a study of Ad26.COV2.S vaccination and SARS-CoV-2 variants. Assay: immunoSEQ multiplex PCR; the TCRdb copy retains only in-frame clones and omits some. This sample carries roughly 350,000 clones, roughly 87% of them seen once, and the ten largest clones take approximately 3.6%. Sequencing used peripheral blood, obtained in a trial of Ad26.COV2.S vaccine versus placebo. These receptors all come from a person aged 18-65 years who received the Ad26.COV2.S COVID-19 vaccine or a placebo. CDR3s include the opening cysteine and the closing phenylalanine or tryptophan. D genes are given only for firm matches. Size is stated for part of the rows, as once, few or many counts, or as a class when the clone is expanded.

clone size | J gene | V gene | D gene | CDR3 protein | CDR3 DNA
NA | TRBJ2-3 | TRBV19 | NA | CASSTTGTRLDTQYF | TGTGCCAGTAGTACCACCGGGACCCGGCTAGATACGCAGTATTTT
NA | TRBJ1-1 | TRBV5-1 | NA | CASSSQGGTGEAFF | TGCGCCAGCAGCTCGCAAGGTGGGACCGGAGAAGCTTTCTTT
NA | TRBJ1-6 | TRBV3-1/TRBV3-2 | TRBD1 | CASSRPTGGGNSPLHF | TGTGCCAGCAGCCGCCCGACAGGGGGGGGTAATTCACCCCTCCACTTT
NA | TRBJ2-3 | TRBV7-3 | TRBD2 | CASRLSGAGTDTQYF | TGTGCCAGCAGACTTAGCGGGGCGGGCACAGATACGCAGTATTTT
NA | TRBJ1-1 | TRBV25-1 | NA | CASSGQAIKPSEAFF | TGTGCCAGCAGTGGACAGGCGATTAAGCCCAGCGAAGCTTTCTTT
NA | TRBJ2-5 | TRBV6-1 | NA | CASSEQGWQETQYF | TGTGCCAGCAGTGAACAGGGGTGGCAAGAGACCCAGTACTTC
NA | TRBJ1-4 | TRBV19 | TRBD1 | CASSTGGELFF | TGTGCCAGTAGCACAGGGGGCGAACTGTTTTTT
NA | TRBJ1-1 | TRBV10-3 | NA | CAISESTRETEAFF | TGTGCCATCAGTGAGTCGACTCGGGAAACTGAAGCTTTCTTT
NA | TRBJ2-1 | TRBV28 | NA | CASSFSPRHEQFF | TGTGCCAGCAGTTTCTCCCCACGACATGAGCAGTTCTTC
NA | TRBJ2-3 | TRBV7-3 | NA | CASSLGPSSTDTQYF | TGTGCCAGCAGCCTGGGGCCCTCTAGCACAGATACGCAGTATTTT
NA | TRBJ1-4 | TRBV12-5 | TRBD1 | CASVPLRDRPRDEKLFF | TGTGCTAGTGTTCCCCTCCGGGACAGACCCCGCGATGAAAAACTGTTTTTT
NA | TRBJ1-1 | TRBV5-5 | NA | CASSWGLSNTEAFF | TGTGCCAGCAGCTGGGGACTCAGTAACACTGAAGCTTTCTTT
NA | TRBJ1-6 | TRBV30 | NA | CAWSGGGSDNSPLHF | TGTGCCTGGAGTGGAGGGGGGAGTGATAATTCACCCCTCCACTTT
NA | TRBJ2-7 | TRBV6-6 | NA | CASSPLPWEQYF | TGTGCCAGCAGCCCCCTCCCCTGGGAGCAGTACTTC
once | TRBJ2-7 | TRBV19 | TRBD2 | CASSMLAGGKYEQYF | TGTGCCAGTAGTATGCTAGCGGGGGGGAAATACGAGCAGTACTTC
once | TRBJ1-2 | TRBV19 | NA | CASSKDGNYGYTF | TGTGCCAGTAGTAAGGACGGTAACTATGGCTACACCTTC
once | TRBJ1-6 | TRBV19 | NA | CASSIKGATYNSPLHF | TGTGCCAGTAGTATTAAGGGAGCCACCTATAATTCACCCCTCCACTTT
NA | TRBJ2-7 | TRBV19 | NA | CASSMWERDEQYF | TGTGCCAGTAGTATGTGGGAAAGGGACGAGCAGTACTTC